This TCR beta chain was sequenced during a study of OX40 agonist ivuxolimab in advanced cancers. Study-level information: Intravenous ivuxolimab at 0.01 to 10 mg/kg was given to patients every 2 weeks.

The germline gives CDR1 SGHTA, CDR2 FQGNSA. This CDR3 comprises 16 residues. Trimming pared 1 base from V and 0 bases from J, leaving 9 bases between. Generated by immunoSEQ multiplex PCR, the TCRdb table keeps only in-frame clones and is missing some. Of about 78,000 clones in the sample, roughly nine tenths are singletons; the top ten hold roughly 2.8%. This receptor was identified in an adult with an advanced solid tumor such as melanoma, head and neck, liver or kidney cancer. V gene TRBV7-2 combines with J gene TRBJ1-4; D unresolved. The source was CD4+ or CD8+ T cells sorted from blood, collected in a trial of the OX40 agonist ivuxolimab. This CDR3 is CASSLDRVPTNEKLFF. In DNA, the CDR3 is TGTGCCAGCAGCTTAGATCGAGTTCCAACTAATGAAAAACTGTTTTTT.